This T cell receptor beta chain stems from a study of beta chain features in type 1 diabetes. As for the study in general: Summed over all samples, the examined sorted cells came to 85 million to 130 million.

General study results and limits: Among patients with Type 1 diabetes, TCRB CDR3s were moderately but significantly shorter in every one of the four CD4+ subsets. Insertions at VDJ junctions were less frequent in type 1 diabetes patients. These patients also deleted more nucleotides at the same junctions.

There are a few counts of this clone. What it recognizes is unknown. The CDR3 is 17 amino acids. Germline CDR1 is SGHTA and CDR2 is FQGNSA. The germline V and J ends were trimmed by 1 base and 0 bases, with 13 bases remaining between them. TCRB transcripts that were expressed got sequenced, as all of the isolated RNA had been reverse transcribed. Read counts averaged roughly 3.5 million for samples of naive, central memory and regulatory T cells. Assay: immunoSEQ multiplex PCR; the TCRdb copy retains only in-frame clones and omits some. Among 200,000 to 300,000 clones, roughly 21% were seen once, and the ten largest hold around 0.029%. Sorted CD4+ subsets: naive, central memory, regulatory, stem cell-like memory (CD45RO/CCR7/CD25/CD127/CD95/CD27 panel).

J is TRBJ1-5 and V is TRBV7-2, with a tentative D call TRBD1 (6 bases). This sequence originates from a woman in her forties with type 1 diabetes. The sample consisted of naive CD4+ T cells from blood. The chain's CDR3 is CASSLVSGQYSNQPQHF. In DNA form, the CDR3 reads TGTGCCAGCAGCTTAGTTTCCGGACAGTATAGCAATCAGCCCCAGCATTTT. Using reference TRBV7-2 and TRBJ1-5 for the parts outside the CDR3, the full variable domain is GAGVSQSPSNKVTEKGKDVELRCDPISGHTALYWYRQSLGQGLEFLIYFQGNSAPDKSGLPSDRFSAERTGGSVSTLTIQRTQQEDSAVYLCASSLVSGQYSNQPQHFGDGTRLSIL.